This T cell receptor beta chain was recorded in a study of T cell changes during pregnancy in multiple sclerosis. Trimming shortened V by 3 bases and J by 1 base, and 11 bases separated the two germline ends. CDR3 length: 14 residues. Germline V lookup: CDR1 SGDLS, CDR2 YYNGEE. Assay: immunoSEQ multiplex PCR; the TCRdb copy retains only in-frame clones and omits some. The table records 45,000 to 70,000 clones, 80% to 95% of them present only once. This TCR was recovered from a female donor in good health, enrolled as a control in a pregnancy study. V and J are TRBV9 and TRBJ2-7, with D maybe TRBD1 (5 bases). The sequences come from peripheral blood, collected in the third trimester of pregnancy. The CDR3 nucleotides read TGTGCCAGCAGCGCCCCGGACATATCCTACGAGCAGTACTTC. Amino acids: CASSAPDISYEQYF.